These 12 T cell receptor beta chains were all obtained from the same sample, sequenced in a study of T cell responses to AZD1222 COVID-19 vaccine. Assay: immunoSEQ multiplex PCR; the TCRdb copy retains only in-frame clones and omits some. This sample carries some 94,000 clones, 87% of them seen once, and the ten largest clones take under 3.5%. The sample consisted of peripheral blood, taken on day 0 of AZD1222 vaccination. These receptors all come from an adult in good health.

This clone was counted a single time. The rearrangement joins TRBV9 to TRBJ1-4, with D unclear. Trimming took 5 bases from V and 10 from J, leaving 15 bases between them. CDR1 and CDR2 (germline): SGDLS, YYNGEE. This CDR3 spans 13 amino acids. CDR3 protein: CASRPGVGPKLFF. DNA of the CDR3: TGTGCCAGCAGACCGGGCGTGGGTCCAAAACTGTTTTTT.

The rearrangement joins TRBV30 to TRBJ2-3; D remains unclear. The CDR3 length is 12 residues. Germline V lookup: CDR1 GTSNPN, CDR2 SVGIG (reference sequence). Trimming shortened V by 0 bases and J by 3 bases, and 4 bases separated the two germline ends. CDR3 sequence reads: CAWSVTTDTQYF. Here the CDR3 DNA reads TGTGCCTGGAGTGTGACGACAGATACGCAGTATTTT.

About this clone itself: One junction end disagrees with the germline gene, perhaps due to a read error. DNA of the CDR3: TGTGCTAGCAGCTTAGCTCTGGGGGACAATGAGCAGTTCTTC. It is translated as CASSLALGDNEQFF. The gene calls are TRBV7-7 and TRBJ2-1; perhaps D is TRBD1 or TRBD2 (5 bases each). The CDR3 covers 14 residues. The germline gives CDR1 SSHAT, CDR2 FNYEAQ (reference sequence).

The chain uses TRBV29-1 and TRBJ1-1; no reliable D call. The germline CDR1 and CDR2 sequences are SQVTM and ANQGSEA. This CDR3 has 12 residues. This CDR3 reads CSVWIRSTEAFF. The CDR3 bases are TGCAGTGTATGGATCAGGAGCACTGAAGCTTTCTTT.

The J gene is TRBJ1-4, the V gene TRBV7-8; D is possibly TRBD1 (6 bases). V dropped 6 bases and J dropped 10 bases, with 15 bases sitting between them. CDR3 length equals 13 residues. CDR1 and CDR2 from the germline V gene are SGHVS and FQNEAQ. The CDR3 loop is CASRGGGEGKLFF. Here the CDR3 DNA reads TGTGCCAGCAGGGGAGGGGGAGAGGGAAAACTGTTTTTT.

The J gene is TRBJ1-1, the V gene TRBV4-3; D unclear. V dropped 0 bases and J dropped 1 base, with 15 bases sitting between them. This CDR3 has 17 residues. Germline CDR1 is LGHNA and CDR2 is YSLEER. The CDR3 sequence: CASSQERLRSGNTEAFF. CDR3 nucleotide sequence: TGCGCCAGCAGCCAAGAAAGATTAAGGTCGGGGAACACTGAAGCTTTCTTT.

The chain couples TRBV4-1 to TRBJ1-1; D uncertain. The CDR3 runs 13 residues. CDR1 is MGHRA and CDR2 is YSYEKL in the germline V gene. Trimming shortened V by 4 bases and J by 1 base, and 7 bases separated the two germline ends. For the CDR3, the DNA is TGCGCCAGCAGCCTGTCGCCGAACACTGAAGCTTTCTTT. It encodes CASSLSPNTEAFF.

The genes are TRBV5-4 and TRBJ1-2; D perhaps matches TRBD1 (5 bases). This CDR3 comprises 15 residues. The V gene's germline CDR1 is SGHNT and CDR2 YYREEE (reference sequence). V was pared by 0 bases and J by 2 bases, with 11 bases between. This chain's CDR3 is CASSLEGQPNYGYTF. For the CDR3, the DNA is TGTGCCAGCAGCTTGGAGGGGCAGCCCAACTATGGCTACACCTTC.

V is TRBV2 and J is TRBJ2-5; perhaps TRBD1 as D (6 bases). The CDR3 runs 13 residues. Germline-derived CDR1 and CDR2 are SNHLY and FYNNEI. Trimming left V 6 bases short and J 5 bases short, with 13 bases between. The CDR3 sequence: CASSPTGTETQYF. The CDR3 DNA reads as TGTGCCAGCAGCCCCACAGGGACGGAGACCCAGTACTTC.

The CDR3 is CASSREQGADTEAFF. The CDR3 DNA sequence: TGCGCCAGCAGCCGTGAACAGGGTGCGGACACTGAAGCTTTCTTT. The gene calls are TRBV5-1 and TRBJ1-1, with D possibly being TRBD1 (6 bases). V lost 4 bases and J 3 bases, leaving 16 bases between the germline ends. From germline, CDR1 is SGHRS and CDR2 YFSETQ. The CDR3 loop spans 15 amino acids.

This sequence joins TRBV2 and TRBJ1-5; TRBD1 agrees at 8 bases. Germline CDR1 is SNHLY and CDR2 is FYNNEI. Germline trimming cut 11 bases from V and 4 bases from J; bases unmatched to any gene: 10. The CDR3 extends over 14 amino acids. In nucleotides, the CDR3 is TGTGCCGGGAGAGGACAGGGCCTGAATCAGCCCCAGCATTTT. It yields the protein CAGRGQGLNQPQHF.

The chain carries TRBV5-6 and TRBJ2-1, with D perhaps TRBD2 (5 bases). Germline V gene data show CDR1 as SGHDT and CDR2 as YYEEEE. This CDR3 region has 14 residues. Trimming stripped 3 bases from V and 8 bases from J, with 15 bases between. DNA for the CDR3: TGTGCCAGCAGCTGGGCGGGTGGAGGCGATGAGCAGTTCTTC. Translated, it gives CASSWAGGGDEQFF.